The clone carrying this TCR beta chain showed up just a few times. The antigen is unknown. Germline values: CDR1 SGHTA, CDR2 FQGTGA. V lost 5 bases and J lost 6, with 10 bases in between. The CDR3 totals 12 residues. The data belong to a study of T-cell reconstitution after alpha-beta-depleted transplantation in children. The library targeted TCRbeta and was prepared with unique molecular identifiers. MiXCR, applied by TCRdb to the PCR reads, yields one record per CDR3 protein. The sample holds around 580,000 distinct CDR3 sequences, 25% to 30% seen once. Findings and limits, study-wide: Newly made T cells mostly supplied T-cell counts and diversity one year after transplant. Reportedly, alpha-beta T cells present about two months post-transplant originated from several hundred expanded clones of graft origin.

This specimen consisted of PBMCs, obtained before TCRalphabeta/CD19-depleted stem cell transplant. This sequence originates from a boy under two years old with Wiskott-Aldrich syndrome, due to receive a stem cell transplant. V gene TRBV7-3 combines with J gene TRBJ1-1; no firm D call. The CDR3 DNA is TGTGCCAGCAGCCGAGGCCCGGCTGAAGCTTTCTTT. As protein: CASSRGPAEAFF.